This T cell receptor beta chain was captured in a study of primary melanoma T cells and metastatic recurrence. Looking at the study overall: Samples were primary melanomas of stage T2 to T4.

General study findings and limits: Combined with tumor thickness, T-cell fraction reportedly beat other histopathological additions. A tumor T-cell fraction above 20% appeared protective.

CDR1 is MNHGY and CDR2 is SAAAGT in the germline V gene. The V end lost 6 bases, the J end lost 0 bases, and 12 bases lay between the germline ends. CDR3 size: 14 residues. Concerning this clone: What it recognizes is unknown.

TCRdb's copy holds only in-frame clones and misses some; the assay was immunoSEQ multiplex PCR. This table holds about 200 clones, 70% to 90% found once. Each patient's primary melanoma had been removed surgically, with risk of metastatic recurrence. The sample consisted of melanoma tumor tissue. The V call is TRBV6-8, the J call TRBJ2-7, with D uncertain. This receptor was identified in a human donor with melanoma. The CDR3 region has the DNA TGTGCCAGCAGGAAGGTATGGAGCTCCTACGAGCAGTACTTC. This sequence encodes CASRKVWSSYEQYF.